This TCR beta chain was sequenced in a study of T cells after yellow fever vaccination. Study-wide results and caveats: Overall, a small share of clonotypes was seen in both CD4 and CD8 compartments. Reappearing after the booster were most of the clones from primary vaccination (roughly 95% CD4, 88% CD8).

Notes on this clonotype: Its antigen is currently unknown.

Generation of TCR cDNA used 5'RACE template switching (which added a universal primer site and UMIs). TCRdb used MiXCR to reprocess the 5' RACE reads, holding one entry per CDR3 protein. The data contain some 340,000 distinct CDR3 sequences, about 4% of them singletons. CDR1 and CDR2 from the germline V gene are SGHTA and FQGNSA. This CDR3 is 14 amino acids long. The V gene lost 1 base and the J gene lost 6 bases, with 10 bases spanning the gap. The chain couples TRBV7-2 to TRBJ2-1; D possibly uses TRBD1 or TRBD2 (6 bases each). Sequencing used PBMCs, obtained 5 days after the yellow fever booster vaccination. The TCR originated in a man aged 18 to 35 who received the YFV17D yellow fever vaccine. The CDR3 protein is CASSLVWGANEQFF. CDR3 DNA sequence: TGTGCCAGCAGCTTAGTCTGGGGGGCCAATGAGCAGTTCTTC.